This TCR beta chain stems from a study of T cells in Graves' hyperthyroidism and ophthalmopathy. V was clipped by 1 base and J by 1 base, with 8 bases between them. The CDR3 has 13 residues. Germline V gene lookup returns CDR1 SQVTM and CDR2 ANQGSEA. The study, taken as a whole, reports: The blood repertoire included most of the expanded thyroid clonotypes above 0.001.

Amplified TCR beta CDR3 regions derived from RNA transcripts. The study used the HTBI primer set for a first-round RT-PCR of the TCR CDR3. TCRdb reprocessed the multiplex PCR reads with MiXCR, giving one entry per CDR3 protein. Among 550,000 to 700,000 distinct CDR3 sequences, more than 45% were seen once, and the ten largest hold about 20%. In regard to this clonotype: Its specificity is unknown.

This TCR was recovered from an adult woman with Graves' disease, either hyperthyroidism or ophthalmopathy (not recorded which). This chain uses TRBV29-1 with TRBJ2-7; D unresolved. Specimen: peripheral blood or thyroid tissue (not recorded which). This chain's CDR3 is CSVEGLTSYEQYF. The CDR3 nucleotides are TGCAGCGTTGAAGGCCTAACGTCCTACGAGCAGTACTTC.